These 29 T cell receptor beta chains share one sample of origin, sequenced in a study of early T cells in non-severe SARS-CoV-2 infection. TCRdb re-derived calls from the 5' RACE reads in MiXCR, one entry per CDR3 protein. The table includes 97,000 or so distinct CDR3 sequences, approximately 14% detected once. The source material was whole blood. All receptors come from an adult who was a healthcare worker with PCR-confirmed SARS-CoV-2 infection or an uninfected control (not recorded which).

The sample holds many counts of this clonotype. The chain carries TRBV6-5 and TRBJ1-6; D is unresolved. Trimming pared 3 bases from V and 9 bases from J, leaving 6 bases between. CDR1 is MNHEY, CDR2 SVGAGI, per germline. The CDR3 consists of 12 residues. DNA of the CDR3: TGTGCCAGCAGTTATTACGCTTCACCCCTCCACTTT. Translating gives CASSYYASPLHF.

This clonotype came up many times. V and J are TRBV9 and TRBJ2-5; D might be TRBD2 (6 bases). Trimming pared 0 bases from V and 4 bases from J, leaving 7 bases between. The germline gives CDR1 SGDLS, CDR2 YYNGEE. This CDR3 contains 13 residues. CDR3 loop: CASSVGDSETQYF. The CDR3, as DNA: TGTGCCAGCAGCGTAGGGGACTCAGAGACCCAGTACTTC.

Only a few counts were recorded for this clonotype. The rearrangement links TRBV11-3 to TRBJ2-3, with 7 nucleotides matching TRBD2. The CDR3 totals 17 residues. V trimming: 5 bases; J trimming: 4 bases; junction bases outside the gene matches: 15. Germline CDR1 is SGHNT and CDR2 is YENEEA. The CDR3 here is CASSLGLGSSGADTQYF. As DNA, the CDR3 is TGTGCCAGCAGCCTAGGATTAGGCTCTAGCGGCGCAGATACGCAGTATTTT.

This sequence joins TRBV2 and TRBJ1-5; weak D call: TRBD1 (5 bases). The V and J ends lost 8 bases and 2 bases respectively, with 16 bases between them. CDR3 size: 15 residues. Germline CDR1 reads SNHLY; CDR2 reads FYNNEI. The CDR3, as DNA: TGTGCCAGCGGTTTAGTCGGGACGGGCAATCAGCCCCAGCATTTT. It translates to CASGLVGTGNQPQHF.

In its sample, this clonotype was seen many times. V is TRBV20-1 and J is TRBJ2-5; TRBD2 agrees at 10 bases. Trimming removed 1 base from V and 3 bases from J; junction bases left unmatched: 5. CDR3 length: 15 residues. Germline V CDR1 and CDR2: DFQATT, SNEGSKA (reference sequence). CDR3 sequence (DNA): TGCAGTGCTAGAGTTGGCCTAGCGGGAGAAGAGACCCAGTACTTC. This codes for CSARVGLAGEETQYF.

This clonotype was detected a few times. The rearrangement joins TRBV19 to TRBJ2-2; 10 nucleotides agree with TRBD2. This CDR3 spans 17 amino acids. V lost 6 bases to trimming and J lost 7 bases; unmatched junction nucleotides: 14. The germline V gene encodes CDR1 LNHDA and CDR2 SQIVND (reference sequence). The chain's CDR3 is CASSPRSGRVRGGELFF. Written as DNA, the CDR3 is TGTGCCAGTAGCCCGAGGAGCGGGAGGGTTCGGGGCGGGGAGCTGTTTTTT.

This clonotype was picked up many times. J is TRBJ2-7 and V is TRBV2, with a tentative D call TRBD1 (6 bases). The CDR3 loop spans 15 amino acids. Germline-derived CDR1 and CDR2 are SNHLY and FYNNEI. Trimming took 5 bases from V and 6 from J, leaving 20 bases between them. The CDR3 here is CASSHERQVVLEQYF. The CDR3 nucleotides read TGTGCCAGCAGTCATGAGAGACAGGTTGTACTCGAGCAGTACTTC.

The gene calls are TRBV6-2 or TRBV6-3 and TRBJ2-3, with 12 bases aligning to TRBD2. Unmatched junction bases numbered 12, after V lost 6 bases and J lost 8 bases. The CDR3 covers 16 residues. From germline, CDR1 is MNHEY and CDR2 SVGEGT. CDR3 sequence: CASSPMTSGRIRTQYF. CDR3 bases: TGTGCCAGCAGCCCCATGACTAGCGGGAGAATTCGTACGCAGTATTTT.

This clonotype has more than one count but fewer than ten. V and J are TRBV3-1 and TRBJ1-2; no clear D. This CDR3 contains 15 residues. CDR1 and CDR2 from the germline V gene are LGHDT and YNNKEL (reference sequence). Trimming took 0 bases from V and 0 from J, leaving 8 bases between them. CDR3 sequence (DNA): TGTGCCAGCAGCCAAGACCTCCGGGCTAACTATGGCTACACCTTC. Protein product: CASSQDLRANYGYTF.

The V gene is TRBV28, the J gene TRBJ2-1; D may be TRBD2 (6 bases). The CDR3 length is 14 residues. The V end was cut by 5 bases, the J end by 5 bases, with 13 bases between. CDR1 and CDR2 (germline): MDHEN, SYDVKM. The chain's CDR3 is CASSLTSRNNEQFF. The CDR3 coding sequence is TGTGCCAGCAGTCTTACTAGCAGAAACAATGAGCAGTTCTTC.

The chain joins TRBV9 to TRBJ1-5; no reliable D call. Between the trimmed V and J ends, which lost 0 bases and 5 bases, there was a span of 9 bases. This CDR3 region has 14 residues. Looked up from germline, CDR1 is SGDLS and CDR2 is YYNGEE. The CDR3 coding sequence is TGTGCCAGCAGCGTAGGTTCAGGAGATCAGCCCCAGCATTTT. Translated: CASSVGSGDQPQHF.

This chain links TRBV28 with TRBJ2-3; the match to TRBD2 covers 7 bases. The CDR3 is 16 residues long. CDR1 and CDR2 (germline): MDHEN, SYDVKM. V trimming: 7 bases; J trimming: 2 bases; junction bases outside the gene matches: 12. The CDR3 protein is CASTQAGLLLTDTQYF. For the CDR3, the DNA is TGTGCCAGCACCCAAGCGGGGCTACTTCTCACAGATACGCAGTATTTT.

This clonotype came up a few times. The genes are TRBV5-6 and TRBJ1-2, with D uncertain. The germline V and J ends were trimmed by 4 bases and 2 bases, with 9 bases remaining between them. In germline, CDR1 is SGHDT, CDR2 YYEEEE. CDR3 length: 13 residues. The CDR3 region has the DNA TGTGCCAGCAGCCTCCAAGGGAACTATGGCTACACCTTC. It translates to CASSLQGNYGYTF.

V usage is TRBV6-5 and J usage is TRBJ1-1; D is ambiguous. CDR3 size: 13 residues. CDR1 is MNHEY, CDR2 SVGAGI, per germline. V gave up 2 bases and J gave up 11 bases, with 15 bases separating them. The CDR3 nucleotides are TGTGCCAGCAGTTACGGTCGGGTGCGGGAGGCTTTCTTT. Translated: CASSYGRVREAFF.

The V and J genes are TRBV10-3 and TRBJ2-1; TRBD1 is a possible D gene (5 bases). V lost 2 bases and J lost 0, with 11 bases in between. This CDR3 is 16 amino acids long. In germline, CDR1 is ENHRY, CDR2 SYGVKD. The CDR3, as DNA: TGTGCCATCAGTGAGATACAGGCGTTCTCCTACAATGAGCAGTTCTTC. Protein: CAISEIQAFSYNEQFF.

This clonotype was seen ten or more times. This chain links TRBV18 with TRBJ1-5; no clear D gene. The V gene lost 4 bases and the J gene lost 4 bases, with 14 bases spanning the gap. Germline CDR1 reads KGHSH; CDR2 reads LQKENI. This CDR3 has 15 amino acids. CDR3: CASSLSHSPNQPQHF. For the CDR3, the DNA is TGTGCCAGCTCACTATCTCATTCCCCAAATCAGCCCCAGCATTTT.

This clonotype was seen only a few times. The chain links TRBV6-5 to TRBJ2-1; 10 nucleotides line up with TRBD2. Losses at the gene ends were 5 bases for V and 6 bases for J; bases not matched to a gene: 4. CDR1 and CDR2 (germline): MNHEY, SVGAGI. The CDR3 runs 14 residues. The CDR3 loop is CASSRGTSVNEQFF. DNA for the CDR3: TGTGCCAGCAGTCGAGGGACTAGCGTCAATGAGCAGTTCTTC.

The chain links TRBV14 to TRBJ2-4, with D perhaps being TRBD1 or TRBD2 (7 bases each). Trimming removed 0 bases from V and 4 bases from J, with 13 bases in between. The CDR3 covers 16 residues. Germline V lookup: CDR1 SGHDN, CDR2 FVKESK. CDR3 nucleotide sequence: TGTGCCAGCAGCCAAGATCAGGGGGGGCTAAAAAACATTCAGTACTTC. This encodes CASSQDQGGLKNIQYF.

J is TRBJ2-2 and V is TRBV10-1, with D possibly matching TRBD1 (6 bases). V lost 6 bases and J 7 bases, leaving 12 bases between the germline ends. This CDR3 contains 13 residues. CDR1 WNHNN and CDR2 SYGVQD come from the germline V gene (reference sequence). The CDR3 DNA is TGCGCCAGCAGCGCAGGACAGATCGGGGAGCTGTTTTTT. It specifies CASSAGQIGELFF.

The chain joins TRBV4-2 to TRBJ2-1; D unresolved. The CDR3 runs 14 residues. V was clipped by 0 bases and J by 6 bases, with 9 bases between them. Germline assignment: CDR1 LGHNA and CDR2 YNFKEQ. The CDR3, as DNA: TGTGCCAGCAGCCAAGATGGCGGACCCAATGAGCAGTTCTTC. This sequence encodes CASSQDGGPNEQFF.

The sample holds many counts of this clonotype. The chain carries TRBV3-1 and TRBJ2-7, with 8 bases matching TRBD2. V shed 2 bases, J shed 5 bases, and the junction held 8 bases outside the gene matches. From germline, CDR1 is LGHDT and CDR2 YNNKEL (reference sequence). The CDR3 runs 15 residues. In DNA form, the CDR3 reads TGTGCCAGCAGCCAAAGCGGGAGAAATTCCAACGAGCAGTACTTC. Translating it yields CASSQSGRNSNEQYF.

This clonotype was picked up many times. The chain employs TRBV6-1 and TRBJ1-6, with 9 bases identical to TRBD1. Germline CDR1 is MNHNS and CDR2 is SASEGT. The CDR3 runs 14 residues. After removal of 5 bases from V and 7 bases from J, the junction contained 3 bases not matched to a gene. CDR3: CASSSDRGNSPLHF. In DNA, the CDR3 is TGTGCCAGCAGTTCTGACAGGGGGAATTCACCCCTCCACTTT.

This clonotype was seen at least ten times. This CDR3 reads CASSRDASSYEQYF. The CDR3, as DNA: TGCGCCAGCAGCCGGGACGCGAGCTCCTACGAGCAGTACTTC. V usage is TRBV10-1 and J usage is TRBJ2-7; D is possibly TRBD1 or TRBD2 (5 bases each). The CDR3 consists of 14 residues. Trimming cost V 6 bases and J 0 bases, with 12 bases left between them. CDR1 WNHNN and CDR2 SYGVQD come from the germline V gene (reference sequence).

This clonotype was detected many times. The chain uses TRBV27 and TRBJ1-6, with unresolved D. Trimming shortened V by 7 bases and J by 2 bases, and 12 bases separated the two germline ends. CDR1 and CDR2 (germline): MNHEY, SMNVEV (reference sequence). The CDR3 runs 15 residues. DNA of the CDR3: TGTGCCAGCACTCCGACCGGGACCTATAATTCACCCCTCCACTTT. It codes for CASTPTGTYNSPLHF.

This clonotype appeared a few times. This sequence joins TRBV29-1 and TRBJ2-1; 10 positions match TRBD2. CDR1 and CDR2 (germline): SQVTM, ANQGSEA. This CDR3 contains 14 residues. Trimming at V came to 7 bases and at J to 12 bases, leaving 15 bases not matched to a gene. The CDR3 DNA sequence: TGCAGCGCTCGTCTAGCGGGAGCTCACATGGGGCAGTTCTTC. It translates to CSARLAGAHMGQFF.

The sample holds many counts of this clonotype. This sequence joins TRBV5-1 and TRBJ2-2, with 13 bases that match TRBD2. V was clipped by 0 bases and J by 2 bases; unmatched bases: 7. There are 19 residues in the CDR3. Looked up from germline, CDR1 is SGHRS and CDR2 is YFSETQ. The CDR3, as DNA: TGCGCCAGCAGCTTGGTTGGACTAGCGGGAGCCGTTAACACCGGGGAGCTGTTTTTT. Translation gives CASSLVGLAGAVNTGELFF.

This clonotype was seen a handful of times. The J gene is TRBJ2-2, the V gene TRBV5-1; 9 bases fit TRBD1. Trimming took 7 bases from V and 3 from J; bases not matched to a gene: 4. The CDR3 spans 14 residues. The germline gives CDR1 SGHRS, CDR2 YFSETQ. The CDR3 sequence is CASERTGDTGELFF. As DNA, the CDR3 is TGCGCCAGCGAGAGGACAGGGGACACCGGGGAGCTGTTTTTT.

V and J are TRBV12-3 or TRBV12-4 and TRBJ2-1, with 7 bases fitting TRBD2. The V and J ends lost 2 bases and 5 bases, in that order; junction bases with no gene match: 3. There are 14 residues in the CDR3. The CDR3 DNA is TGTGCCAGCAGTTTAACGCTAGCGGACAATGAGCAGTTCTTC. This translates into CASSLTLADNEQFF.

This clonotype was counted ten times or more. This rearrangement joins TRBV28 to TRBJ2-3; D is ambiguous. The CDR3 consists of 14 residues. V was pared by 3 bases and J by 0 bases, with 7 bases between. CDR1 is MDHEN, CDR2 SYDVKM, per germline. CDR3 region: CASSLAQSTDTQYF. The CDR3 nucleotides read TGTGCCAGCAGTTTGGCCCAGAGCACAGATACGCAGTATTTT. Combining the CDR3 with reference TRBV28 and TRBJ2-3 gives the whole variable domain DVKVTQSSRYLVKRTGEKVFLECVQDMDHENMFWYRQDPGLGLRLIYFSYDVKMKEKGDIPEGYSVSREKKERFSLILESASTNQTSMYLCASSLAQSTDTQYFGPGTRLTVL.